These T cell receptor beta chains were read from a single sample in a study of lymphopenia after photon versus proton radiotherapy. The method was immunoSEQ multiplex PCR; TCRdb's version includes in-frame clones alone and lacks a portion of them. The sample gives about 40,000 clones, more than 70% of which show up once; about 9.4% is in the top ten. The sequencing used peripheral blood, collected from a patient treated with proton-based radiotherapy. The source is a woman aged 70-85 years with pancreatic cancer. Some clones in this sample may be carry-over from other donors' samples. Both conserved end residues are part of each CDR3. D genes are given only for firm matches. Where a row states a size, it is once, few, many or the class of an expanded clone; other rows omit it.

size	V	D	J	CDR3	DNA
-	TRBV28	TRBD2	TRBJ2-5	CASSSGLAGGWETQYF	TGTGCCAGCAGTTCCGGACTAGCGGGAGGGTGGGAGACCCAGTACTTC
-	TRBV5-1	TRBD2	TRBJ2-1	CASSWGAGGPSNEQFF	TGCGCCAGCAGCTGGGGAGCGGGAGGGCCATCGAATGAGCAGTTCTTC
-	TRBV19	-	TRBJ2-1	CASTSGGYSSYNEQFF	TGTGCCAGCACATCAGGCGGCTATAGCTCCTACAATGAGCAGTTCTTC
-	TRBV5-1	-	TRBJ1-3	CASSLVGTSGNTIYF	TGCGCCAGCAGCCTCGTAGGGACTTCTGGAAACACCATATATTTT
-	TRBV27	-	TRBJ2-7	CASSPATGDQFYEQYF	TGTGCCAGCAGTCCCGCCACGGGGGACCAGTTCTACGAGCAGTACTTC
-	TRBV10-3	-	TRBJ1-5	CAIRIQSNQPQHF	TGTGCCATCAGGATTCAGAGCAATCAGCCCCAGCATTTT
-	TRBV11-2	-	TRBJ2-7	CASSPGQWSYEQYF	TGTGCCAGCAGCCCCGGACAGTGGAGCTACGAGCAGTACTTC
-	TRBV28	-	TRBJ1-4	CASSLREGVLGKLFF	TGTGCCAGCAGTTTACGGGAGGGTGTCCTTGGAAAACTGTTTTTT
few	TRBV10-2	-	TRBJ1-1	CASSESGDPEAFF	TGCGCCAGCAGTGAGTCGGGAGATCCTGAAGCTTTCTTT
-	TRBV18	TRBD1	TRBJ2-1	CASSPGQGWNEQFF	TGTGCCAGCTCACCAGGACAGGGTTGGAATGAGCAGTTCTTC
-	TRBV12-5	TRBD2	TRBJ2-3	CASGTTPGTRDTQYF	TGTGCTAGTGGTACAACTCCCGGGACTAGAGATACGCAGTATTTT
-	TRBV9	TRBD2	TRBJ2-3	CASSVGGLADGTQYF	TGTGCCAGCAGCGTAGGCGGACTAGCTGACGGTACGCAGTATTTT
once	TRBV4-3	TRBD2	TRBJ2-3	CASSQDAGVTTSTDTQYF	TGCGCCAGCAGCCAAGATGCGGGGGTTACTACCAGCACAGATACGCAGTATTTT
-	TRBV28	TRBD1	TRBJ1-2	CASSTQGANHYGYTF	TGTGCCAGCAGTACACAGGGGGCGAACCACTATGGCTACACCTTC
-	TRBV10-2	TRBD1	TRBJ1-1	CASSTTGFDTEAFF	TGCGCCAGCAGTACGACAGGGTTCGACACTGAAGCTTTCTTT
-	TRBV11-2	-	TRBJ2-1	CASSPTGTYNEQFF	TGTGCCAGCAGCCCAACGGGAACCTACAATGAGCAGTTCTTC